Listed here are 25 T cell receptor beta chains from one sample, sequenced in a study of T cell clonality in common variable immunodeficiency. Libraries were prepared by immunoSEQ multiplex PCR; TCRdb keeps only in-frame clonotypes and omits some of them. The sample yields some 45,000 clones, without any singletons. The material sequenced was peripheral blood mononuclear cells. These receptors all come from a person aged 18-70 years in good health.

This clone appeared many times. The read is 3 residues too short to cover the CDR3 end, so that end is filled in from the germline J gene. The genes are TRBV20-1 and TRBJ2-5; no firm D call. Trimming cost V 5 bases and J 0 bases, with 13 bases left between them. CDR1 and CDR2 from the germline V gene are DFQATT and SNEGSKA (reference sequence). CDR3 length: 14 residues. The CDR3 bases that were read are TGCAGTGCTCTGCCCGTTGGCCACCAAGAGACC. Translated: CSALPVGHQET. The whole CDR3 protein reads CSALPVGHQETQYF.

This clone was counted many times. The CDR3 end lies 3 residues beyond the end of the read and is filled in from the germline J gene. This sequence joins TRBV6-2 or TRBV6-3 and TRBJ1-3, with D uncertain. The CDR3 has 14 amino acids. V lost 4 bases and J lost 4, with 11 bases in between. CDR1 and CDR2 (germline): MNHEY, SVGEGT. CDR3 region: CASSFPGFGNTIYF. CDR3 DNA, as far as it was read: TGTGCCAGCAGTTTCCCGGGGTTCGGAAACACC.

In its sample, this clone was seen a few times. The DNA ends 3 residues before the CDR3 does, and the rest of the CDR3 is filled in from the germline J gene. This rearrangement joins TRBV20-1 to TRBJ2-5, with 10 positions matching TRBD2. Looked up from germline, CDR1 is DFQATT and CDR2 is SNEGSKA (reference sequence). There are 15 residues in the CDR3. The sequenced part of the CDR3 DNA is TGCAGTGCCCACAGACTAGCGGGTAGCACAGATACC. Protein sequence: CSAHRLAGSTDT. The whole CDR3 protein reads CSAHRLAGSTDTQYF.

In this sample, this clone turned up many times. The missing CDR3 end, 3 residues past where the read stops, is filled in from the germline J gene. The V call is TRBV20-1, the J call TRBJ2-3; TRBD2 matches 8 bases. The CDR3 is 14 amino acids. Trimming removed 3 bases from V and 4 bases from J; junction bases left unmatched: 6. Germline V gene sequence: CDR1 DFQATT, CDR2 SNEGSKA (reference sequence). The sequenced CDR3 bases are TGCAGTGCTAGGAATCTAGCGGGTGCAGATACG. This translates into CSARNLAGADT. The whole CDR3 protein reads CSARNLAGADTQYF.

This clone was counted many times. This chain's CDR3 is CASSQDTGPYEQYF. CDR3 DNA, as far as it was read: TGCGCCAGCAGCCAAGATACAGGGCCCTACGAG. The V call is TRBV4-1, the J call TRBJ2-7; TRBD1 might be the D (6 bases). The DNA ends 3 residues before the CDR3 does, and the rest of the CDR3 is filled in from the germline J gene. Trimming shortened V by 0 bases and J by 2 bases, and 8 bases separated the two germline ends. The CDR3 totals 14 residues. The germline V gene encodes CDR1 MGHRA and CDR2 YSYEKL.

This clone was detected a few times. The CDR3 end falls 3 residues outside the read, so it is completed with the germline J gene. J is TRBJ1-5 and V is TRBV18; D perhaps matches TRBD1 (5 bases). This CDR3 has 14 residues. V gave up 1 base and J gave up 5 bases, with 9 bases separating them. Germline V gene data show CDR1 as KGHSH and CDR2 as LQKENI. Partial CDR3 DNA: TGTGCCAGCTCACCACTCGGGGGAGATCAGCCC. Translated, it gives CASSPLGGDQP. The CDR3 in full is CASSPLGGDQPQHF.

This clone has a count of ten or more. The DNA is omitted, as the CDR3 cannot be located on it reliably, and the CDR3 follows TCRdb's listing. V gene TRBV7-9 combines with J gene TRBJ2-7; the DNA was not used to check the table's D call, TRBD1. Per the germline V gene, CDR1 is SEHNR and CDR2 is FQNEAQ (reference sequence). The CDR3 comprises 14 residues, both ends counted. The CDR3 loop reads CASSSSGGGYEQYF.

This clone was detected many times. CDR3 DNA, as far as it was read: TGTGCCAGCAGCCCCGACAGGGACAGGCAGCCC. Amino acids: CASSPDRDRQP. The full CDR3 is CASSPDRDRQPQHF. The J gene is TRBJ1-5, the V gene TRBV6-2 or TRBV6-3; TRBD1 matches 8 bases. The observed sequence ends 3 residues before the CDR3 terminus, with the missing tail filled in from the germline J gene. Germline CDR1 MNHEY, CDR2 SVGEGT. With 6 bases clipped from V and 7 bases from J, the junction kept 8 bases outside the gene matches. CDR3 length: 14 amino acids.

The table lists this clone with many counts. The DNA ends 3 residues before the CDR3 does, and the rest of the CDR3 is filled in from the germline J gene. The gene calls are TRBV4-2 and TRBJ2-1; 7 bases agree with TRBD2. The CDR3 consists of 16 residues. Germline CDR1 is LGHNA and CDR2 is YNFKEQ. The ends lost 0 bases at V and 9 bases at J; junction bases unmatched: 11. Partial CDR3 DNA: TGTGCCAGCAGCCAAGAAGGTCAAGCGGGATTCGCTGAG. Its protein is CASSQEGQAGFAE. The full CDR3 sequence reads CASSQEGQAGFAEQFF.

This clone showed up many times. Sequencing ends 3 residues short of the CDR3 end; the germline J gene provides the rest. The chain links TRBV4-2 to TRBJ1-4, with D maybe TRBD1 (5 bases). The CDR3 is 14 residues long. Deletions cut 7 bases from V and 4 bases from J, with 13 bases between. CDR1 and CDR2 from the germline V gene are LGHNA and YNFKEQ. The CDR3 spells CASNLGEGNEKLFF. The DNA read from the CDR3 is TGTGCCAGCAACCTAGGGGAGGGTAATGAAAAA.

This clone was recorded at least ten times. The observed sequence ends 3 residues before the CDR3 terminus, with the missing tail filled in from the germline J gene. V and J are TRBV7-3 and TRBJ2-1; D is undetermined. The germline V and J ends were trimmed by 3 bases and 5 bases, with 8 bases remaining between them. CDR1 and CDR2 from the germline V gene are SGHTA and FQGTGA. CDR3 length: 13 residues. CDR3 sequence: CASSLGHDNEQFF. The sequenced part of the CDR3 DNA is TGTGCCAGCAGCTTGGGCCACGACAATGAG.

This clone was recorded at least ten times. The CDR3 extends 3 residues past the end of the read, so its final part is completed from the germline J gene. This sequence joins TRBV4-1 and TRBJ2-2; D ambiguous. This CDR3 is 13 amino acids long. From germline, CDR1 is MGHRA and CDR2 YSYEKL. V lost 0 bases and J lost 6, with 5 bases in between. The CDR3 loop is CASSQDISGELFF. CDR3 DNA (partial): TGCGCCAGCAGCCAAGATATCTCCGGGGAG.

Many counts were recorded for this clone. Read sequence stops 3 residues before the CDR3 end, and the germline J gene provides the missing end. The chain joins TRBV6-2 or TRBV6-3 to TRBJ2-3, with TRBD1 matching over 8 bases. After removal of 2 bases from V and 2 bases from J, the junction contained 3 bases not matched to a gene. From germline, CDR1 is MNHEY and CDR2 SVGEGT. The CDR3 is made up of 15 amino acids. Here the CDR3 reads CASSYPTGDTDTQYF. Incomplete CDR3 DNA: TGTGCCAGCAGTTACCCGACAGGGGACACAGATACG.

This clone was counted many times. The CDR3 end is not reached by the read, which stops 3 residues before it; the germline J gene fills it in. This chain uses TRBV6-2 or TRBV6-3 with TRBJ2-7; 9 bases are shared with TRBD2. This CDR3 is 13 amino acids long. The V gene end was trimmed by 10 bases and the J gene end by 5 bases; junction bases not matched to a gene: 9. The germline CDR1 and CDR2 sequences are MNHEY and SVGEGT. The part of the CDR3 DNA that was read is TGTGCCATAGCGGGGGATGGCCCCAACGAG. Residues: CAIAGDGPNE. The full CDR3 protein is CAIAGDGPNEQYF.

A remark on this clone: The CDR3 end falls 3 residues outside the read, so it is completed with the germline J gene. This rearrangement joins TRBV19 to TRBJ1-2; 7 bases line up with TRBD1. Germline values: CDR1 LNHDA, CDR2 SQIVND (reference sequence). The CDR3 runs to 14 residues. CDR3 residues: CASRSRQGIYGYTF. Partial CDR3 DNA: TGTGCCAGTCGCTCCAGACAGGGAATATACGGC.

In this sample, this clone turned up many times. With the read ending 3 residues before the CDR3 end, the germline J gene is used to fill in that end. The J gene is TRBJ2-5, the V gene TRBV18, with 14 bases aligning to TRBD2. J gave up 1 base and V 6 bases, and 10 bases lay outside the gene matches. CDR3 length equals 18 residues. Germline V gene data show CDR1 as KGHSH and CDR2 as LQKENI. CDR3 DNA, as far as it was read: TGTGCCAGCTCCCAATCCTCGACTAGCGGGAGGGCCCAAGAGACC. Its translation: CASSQSSTSGRAQET. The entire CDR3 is CASSQSSTSGRAQETQYF.

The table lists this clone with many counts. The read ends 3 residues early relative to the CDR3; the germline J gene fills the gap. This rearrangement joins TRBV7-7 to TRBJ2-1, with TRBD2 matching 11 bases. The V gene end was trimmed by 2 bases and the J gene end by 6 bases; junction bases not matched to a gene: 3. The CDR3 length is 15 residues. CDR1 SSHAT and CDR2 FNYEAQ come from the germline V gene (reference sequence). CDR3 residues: CASSLLAGGFNEQFF. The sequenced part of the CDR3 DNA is TGTGCCAGCAGCTTACTAGCGGGGGGTTTCAATGAG. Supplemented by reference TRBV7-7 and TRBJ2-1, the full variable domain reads GAGVSQSPRYKVTKRGQDVTLRCDPISSHATLYWYQQALGQGPEFLTYFNYEAQPDKSGLPSDRFSAERPEGSISTLTIQRTEQRDSAMYRCASSLLAGGFNEQFFGPGTRLTVL.

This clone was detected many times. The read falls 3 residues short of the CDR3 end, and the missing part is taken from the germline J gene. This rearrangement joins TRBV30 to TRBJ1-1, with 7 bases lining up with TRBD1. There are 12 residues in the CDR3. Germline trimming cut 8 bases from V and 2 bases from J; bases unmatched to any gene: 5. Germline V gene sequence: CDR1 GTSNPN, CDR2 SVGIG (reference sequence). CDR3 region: CARTGVNTEAFF. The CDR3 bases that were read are TGTGCCAGAACAGGGGTTAACACTGAA.

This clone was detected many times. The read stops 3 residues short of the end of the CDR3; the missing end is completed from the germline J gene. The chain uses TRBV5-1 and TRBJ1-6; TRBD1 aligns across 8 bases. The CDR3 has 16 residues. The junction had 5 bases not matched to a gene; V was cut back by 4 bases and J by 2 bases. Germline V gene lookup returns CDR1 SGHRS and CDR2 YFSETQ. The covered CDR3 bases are TGCGCCAGCAGCCCCGGACAGGGAACCTATAATTCACCC. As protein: CASSPGQGTYNSP. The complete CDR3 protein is CASSPGQGTYNSPLHF. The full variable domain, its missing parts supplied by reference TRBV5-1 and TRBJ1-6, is KAGVTQTPRYLIKTRGQQVTLSCSPISGHRSVSWYQQTPGQGLQFLFEYFSETQRNKGNFPGRFSGRQFSNSRSEMNVSTLELGDSALYLCASSPGQGTYNSPLHFGNGTRLTVT.

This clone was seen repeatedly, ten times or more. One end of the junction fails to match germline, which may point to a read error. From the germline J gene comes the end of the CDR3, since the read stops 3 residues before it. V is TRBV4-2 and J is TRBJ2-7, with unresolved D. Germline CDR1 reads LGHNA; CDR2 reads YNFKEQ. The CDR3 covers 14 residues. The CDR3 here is CASSLERHSYEQYF. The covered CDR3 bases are TGCGCCAGCAGCCTCGAGCGCCATTCCTACGAG.

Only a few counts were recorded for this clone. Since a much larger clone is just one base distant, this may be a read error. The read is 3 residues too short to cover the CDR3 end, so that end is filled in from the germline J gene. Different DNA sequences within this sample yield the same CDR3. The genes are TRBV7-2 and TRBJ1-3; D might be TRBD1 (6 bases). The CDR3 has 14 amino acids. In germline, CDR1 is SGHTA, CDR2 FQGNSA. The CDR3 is CASSLERGTDTIYF. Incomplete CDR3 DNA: TGTGCCAGCAGCTTAGAGAGGGGGACGGACACA.

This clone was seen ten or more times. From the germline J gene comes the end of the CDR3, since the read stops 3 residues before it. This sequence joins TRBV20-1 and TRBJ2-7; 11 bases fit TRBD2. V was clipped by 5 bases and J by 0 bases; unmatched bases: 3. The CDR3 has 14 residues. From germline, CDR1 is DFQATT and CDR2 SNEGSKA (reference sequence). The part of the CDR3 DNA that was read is TGCAGTGCTCCTAGCGGGAGGCTCTCCTACGAG. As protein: CSAPSGRLSYE. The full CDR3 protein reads CSAPSGRLSYEQYF.

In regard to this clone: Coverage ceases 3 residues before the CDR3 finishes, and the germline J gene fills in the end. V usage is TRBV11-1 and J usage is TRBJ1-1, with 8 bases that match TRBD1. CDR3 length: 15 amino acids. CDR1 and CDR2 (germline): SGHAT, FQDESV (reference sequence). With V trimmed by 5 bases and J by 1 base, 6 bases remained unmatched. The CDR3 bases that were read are TGTGCCAGCAGCCCCTCCGGGACAGGGAACACTGAA. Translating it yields CASSPSGTGNTE. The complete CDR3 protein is CASSPSGTGNTEAFF.

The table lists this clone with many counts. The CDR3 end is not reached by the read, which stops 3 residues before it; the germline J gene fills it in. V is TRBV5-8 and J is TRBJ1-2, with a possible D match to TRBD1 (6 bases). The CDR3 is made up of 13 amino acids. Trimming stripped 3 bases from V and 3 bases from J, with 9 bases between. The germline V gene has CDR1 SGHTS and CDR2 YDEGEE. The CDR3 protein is CASSSDRYYGYTF. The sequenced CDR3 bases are TGTGCCAGCAGCTCGGACAGATACTATGGC.

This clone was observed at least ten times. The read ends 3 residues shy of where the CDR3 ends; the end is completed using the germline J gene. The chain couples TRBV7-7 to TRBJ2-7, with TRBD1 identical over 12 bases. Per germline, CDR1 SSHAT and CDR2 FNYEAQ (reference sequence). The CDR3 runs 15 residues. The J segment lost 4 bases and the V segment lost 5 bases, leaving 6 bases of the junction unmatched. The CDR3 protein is CASSMGQGAFYEQYF. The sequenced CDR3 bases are TGTGCCAGCAGCATGGGACAGGGGGCCTTTTACGAG.